This T cell receptor beta chain comes out of a study of cytomegalovirus exposure and HLA in healthy donors. Study-wide points: An analysis that came later showed most CMV-associated TCR beta chains appearing HLA-restricted. Another analysis was done later, and it associated around 15,000 TCR beta sequences with HLA alleles at 0.05 false discovery rate. Reportedly, diagnosis of cytomegalovirus status by the classifier showed high specificity and sensitivity.

Comment on this clone: The antigen is unknown.

The primer mix had 60 Vbeta and 13 Jbeta primers. Clones were read by immunoSEQ multiplex PCR, and TCRdb kept only the in-frame ones, dropping some. The sample has 200,000 to 300,000 clones; around 80% are singletons. The origin of this receptor is a boy between 10 and 17 years old in good health and CMV-seronegative. Sequencing was carried out using PBMCs.

The CDR3 DNA reads as TGTGCCATGGGGCAGCGCTCTGGGGCCAACGTCCTGACTTTC. It encodes CAMGQRSGANVLTF. The V and J genes are TRBV21-1 and TRBJ2-6; the D call TRBD1 from the table was never checked on the DNA. TRBV21-1 is a pseudogene segment. The CDR3 spans 14 residues.